The 9 T cell receptor beta chains in this list originate from one sample, sequenced in a study of shared clonotypes between healthy human individuals. Using immunoSEQ multiplex PCR, the repertoire was profiled, and TCRdb retains in-frame clones only, with some absent. The table has about 2.4 million clones, around nine tenths seen once; the top ten hold over 0.12%. Sequencing used naive CD4+ T cells sorted from blood. The subset here: CD45RA+ positively selected. The receptors come from a man younger than 30 in good health.

This clone has a single count. V usage is TRBV19 and J usage is TRBJ1-6, with 8 bases identical to TRBD1. The CDR3 covers 17 residues. V lost 4 bases and J lost 0; bases outside the gene matches: 5. Germline CDR1 reads LNHDA; CDR2 reads SQIVND (reference sequence). CDR3 sequence reads: CASSTTGVSSYNSPLHF. Here the CDR3 DNA reads TGTGCCAGTAGTACGACAGGGGTTAGCTCCTATAATTCACCCCTCCACTTT.

The chain combines TRBV6-5 with TRBJ1-1; a possible D gene is TRBD1 (5 bases). Germline CDR1 is MNHEY and CDR2 is SVGAGI. The CDR3 is 12 residues long. The V gene lost 6 bases and the J gene lost 4 bases, with 9 bases spanning the gap. The CDR3 here is CASSPGFTEAFF. CDR3 coding DNA: TGTGCCAGCAGCCCAGGGTTCACTGAAGCTTTCTTT.

The DNA for the CDR3 is TGTGCCAGCAGTATAGGGACAGGTGGGGCCTACGAGCAGTACTTC. Protein product: CASSIGTGGAYEQYF. The genes are TRBV2 and TRBJ2-7; 8 nucleotides align to TRBD1. The CDR3 spans 15 residues. Germline CDR1 is SNHLY and CDR2 is FYNNEI. Trimming took 5 bases from V and 2 from J; bases not matched to a gene: 8.

V usage is TRBV7-6 and J usage is TRBJ1-4, with 8 bases aligning to TRBD1. CDR3 length: 16 residues. Losses at the gene ends were 5 bases for V and 2 bases for J; bases not matched to a gene: 7. Germline loops: CDR1 SGHVS, CDR2 FNYEAQ. CDR3 sequence: CASSRTGLITNEKLFF. Written as DNA, the CDR3 is TGTGCCAGCAGCAGGACAGGGCTTATCACTAATGAAAAACTGTTTTTT.

The table lists this clone with a count of one. The rearrangement links TRBV19 to TRBJ1-1; D is undetermined. Germline lookup yields CDR1 LNHDA and CDR2 SQIVND (reference sequence). The CDR3 length is 13 residues. Trimming cost V 6 bases and J 5 bases, with 13 bases left between them. The CDR3 reads CASSRLGRTEAFF. As DNA, the CDR3 is TGTGCCAGTAGCCGATTAGGGAGAACTGAAGCTTTCTTT. The variable domain in full, with the rest retrieved from reference TRBV19 and TRBJ1-1, is DGGITQSPKYLFRKEGQNVTLSCEQNLNHDAMYWYRQDPGQGLRLIYYSQIVNDFQKGDIAEGYSVSREKKESFPLTVTSAQKNPTAFYLCASSRLGRTEAFFGQGTRLTVV.

Of note for this clone: The same CDR3 also results from other DNA sequences found in this sample. The V call is TRBV9, the J call TRBJ2-2; 7 bases fit TRBD2. Germline CDR1 SGDLS, CDR2 YYNGEE. V dropped 0 bases and J dropped 2; count of bases not matched to a gene: 1. CDR3 length: 15 amino acids. As DNA, the CDR3 is TGTGCCAGCAGCGTAGCGGGGGGAAACACCGGGGAGCTGTTTTTT. Translation gives CASSVAGGNTGELFF. The whole variable domain, filled in from reference TRBV9 and TRBJ2-2, reads DSGVTQTPKHLITATGQRVTLRCSPRSGDLSVYWYQQSLDQGLQFLIQYYNGEERAKGNILERFSAQQFPDLHSELNLSSLELGDSALYFCASSVAGGNTGELFFGEGSRLTVL.

The chain couples TRBV10-3 to TRBJ1-2; D is undetermined. The CDR3 extends over 13 amino acids. The germline CDR1 and CDR2 sequences are ENHRY and SYGVKD. V gave up 2 bases and J gave up 8 bases, with 12 bases separating them. The CDR3 DNA reads as TGTGCCATCAGTGAGGCCCAGGTAGGGGGCTACACCTTC. As protein: CAISEAQVGGYTF.

Regarding this clone: Additional DNA sequences in this sample encode the identical CDR3. The chain joins TRBV18 to TRBJ1-4; D unresolved. The CDR3 totals 13 residues. Trimming removed 2 bases at V and 6 bases at J, with 7 bases between. The germline CDR1 and CDR2 sequences are KGHSH and LQKENI. CDR3 sequence reads: CASSPGLDEKLFF. CDR3 coding DNA: TGTGCCAGCTCACCAGGACTCGATGAAAAACTGTTTTTT.

The chain carries TRBV5-1 and TRBJ2-1; D not certain. Germline-derived CDR1 and CDR2 are SGHRS and YFSETQ. The CDR3 loop spans 15 amino acids. Trimming removed 4 bases at V and 0 bases at J, with 11 bases between. This CDR3 is CASSEEGISYNEQFF. DNA for the CDR3: TGCGCCAGCAGCGAAGAAGGGATCTCCTACAATGAGCAGTTCTTC.